Each of the 21 T cell receptor beta chains below was sequenced from the same sample in a study of blood T cell repertoires in COVID-19. This table comes from immunoSEQ multiplex PCR, and its TCRdb copy is limited to in-frame clones, with some not included. The sample consists of 150,000 to 200,000 clones, about 77% of them appearing once. Sequenced input: peripheral blood. The receptors were sampled from a woman of 80 years or more with acute or convalescent COVID-19.

In this sample, this clone turned up once. The chain combines TRBV5-1 with TRBJ2-7, with D perhaps TRBD2 (6 bases). V was trimmed by 4 bases and J by 1 base, leaving 12 bases between them. The CDR3 spans 14 residues. CDR1 is SGHRS, CDR2 YFSETQ, per germline. CDR3: CASSDGTFSYEQYF. CDR3 nucleotides: TGCGCCAGCAGCGACGGGACTTTTTCCTACGAGCAGTACTTC.

The chain carries TRBV27 and TRBJ1-1; 8 nucleotides align to TRBD1. With V trimmed by 5 bases and J by 0 bases, 5 bases remained unmatched. This CDR3 has 15 amino acids. Germline assignment: CDR1 MNHEY and CDR2 SMNVEV (reference sequence). CDR3: CASSPRQGMNTEAFF. The CDR3 DNA is TGTGCCAGCAGTCCCAGACAGGGGATGAACACTGAAGCTTTCTTT.

This clone came up a few times. The chain uses TRBV30 and TRBJ1-5; 7 bases map to TRBD1. CDR3 length: 18 amino acids. With 2 bases clipped from V and 1 base from J, the junction kept 14 bases outside the gene matches. Germline V gene data show CDR1 as GTSNPN and CDR2 as SVGIG (reference sequence). The CDR3 DNA reads as TGTGCCTGGAGTCACCGGGACAGCTCATACGGGAGCAATCAGCCCCAGCATTTT. It codes for CAWSHRDSSYGSNQPQHF.

CDR3 amino acids: CASSLGDRVPEAFF. The CDR3 DNA is TGTGCCAGCAGCCTGGGGGACAGGGTCCCTGAAGCTTTCTTT. The chain combines TRBV7-9 with TRBJ1-1; TRBD1 agrees at 9 bases. CDR1 SEHNR and CDR2 FQNEAQ come from the germline V gene (reference sequence). The CDR3 spans 14 residues. V shed 5 bases and J 6 bases; nucleotides not matched to a gene: 7.

This chain uses TRBV5-1 with TRBJ2-3, with D possibly matching TRBD2 (6 bases). The germline V and J ends were trimmed by 5 bases and 2 bases, with 15 bases remaining between them. Per the germline V gene, CDR1 is SGHRS and CDR2 is YFSETQ. This CDR3 is built from 15 residues. The CDR3 DNA reads as TGCGCCAGCAGTCCCGGGACTTTATCCACAGATACGCAGTATTTT. Translated, it gives CASSPGTLSTDTQYF.

The chain links TRBV28 to TRBJ2-1; 7 bases agree with TRBD2. The CDR3 length is 16 residues. V lost 7 bases, J lost 9 bases, and 18 bases stayed unmatched. CDR1 is MDHEN, CDR2 SYDVKM, per germline. The CDR3 reads CASIISQGGRAAEQFF. In DNA, the CDR3 is TGTGCCAGCATTATTTCCCAAGGAGGGAGGGCCGCTGAGCAGTTCTTC.

The V call is TRBV6-5, the J call TRBJ2-3; perhaps TRBD2 as D (7 bases). The CDR3 loop spans 14 amino acids. Per the germline V gene, CDR1 is MNHEY and CDR2 is SVGAGI. V was clipped by 10 bases and J by 3 bases, with 17 bases between them. Written as DNA, the CDR3 is TGTGCCACCCGGATAGAGGGGGGGACAGATACGCAGTATTTT. Translating gives CATRIEGGTDTQYF.

V gene TRBV29-1 combines with J gene TRBJ2-2, with TRBD1 matching 10 bases. This CDR3 has 14 amino acids. V lost 6 bases to trimming and J lost 5 bases; unmatched junction nucleotides: 6. From germline, CDR1 is SQVTM and CDR2 ANQGSEA. The CDR3 loop reads CSVTTGGKTGELFF. CDR3 nucleotide sequence: TGCAGCGTGACGACAGGGGGCAAGACCGGGGAGCTGTTTTTT.

The chain carries TRBV19 and TRBJ1-1; weak D call: TRBD1 (5 bases). V was shortened by 5 bases and J by 6 bases, with 16 bases between the two germline ends. CDR3 length: 14 amino acids. Germline V gene sequence: CDR1 LNHDA, CDR2 SQIVND (reference sequence). CDR3 DNA: TGTGCCAGTAGTCCCAGCAGGGTCGCGGCTGAAGCTTTCTTT. It translates to CASSPSRVAAEAFF.

Of note for this clone: A junction end diverges from the germline sequence, so it may reflect a read error. V gene TRBV7-2 combines with J gene TRBJ1-3, with D uncertain. In germline, CDR1 is SGHTA, CDR2 FQGNSA. CDR3 length equals 14 residues. The CDR3 region is CASTLPGMGNTIYF. CDR3 in DNA: TGTGCCAGCACCTTACCGGGGATGGGAAACACCATATATTTT.

The V call is TRBV10-2, the J call TRBJ2-3; 8 bases align to TRBD1. Germline CDR1 reads WSHSY; CDR2 reads SAAADI. The CDR3 sequence is 14 residues long. The ends lost 5 bases at V and 2 bases at J; junction bases unmatched: 3. The CDR3: CASSTTGATDTQYF. Here the CDR3 DNA reads TGCGCCAGCAGTACGACAGGGGCCACAGATACGCAGTATTTT.

The CDR3 spells CASSYTVSGNSPLHF. The CDR3 nucleotides read TGTGCCAGCAGTTACACGGTATCGGGTAATTCACCCCTCCACTTT. The chain employs TRBV6-5 and TRBJ1-6; no clear D gene. The CDR3 runs 15 residues. V gave up 2 bases and J gave up 6 bases, with 11 bases separating them. Germline V gene sequence: CDR1 MNHEY, CDR2 SVGAGI.

This clone was observed a single time. This chain connects TRBV5-1 to TRBJ1-1, with 8 bases that match TRBD1. Germline V gene data show CDR1 as SGHRS and CDR2 as YFSETQ. The V gene end was trimmed by 6 bases and the J gene end by 0 bases; junction bases not matched to a gene: 7. The CDR3 totals 15 residues. The CDR3 DNA is TGCGCCAGCACCGGGGCAGGGGGCCTGAACACTGAAGCTTTCTTT. The encoded protein is CASTGAGGLNTEAFF.

V is TRBV3-1 (or the pseudogene TRBV3-2) and J is TRBJ1-3; D perhaps matches TRBD1 (6 bases). Trimming stripped 1 base from V and 4 bases from J, with 11 bases between. There are 15 residues in the CDR3. In germline, CDR1 is LGHDT, CDR2 YNNKEL (reference sequence). The CDR3 sequence: CASSQGGTHGNTIYF. The CDR3 coding sequence is TGTGCCAGCAGCCAAGGAGGGACACACGGAAACACCATATATTTT.

V and J are TRBV2 and TRBJ1-2, with no clear D. The CDR3 is made up of 14 amino acids. Germline CDR1 SNHLY, CDR2 FYNNEI. Trimming removed 5 bases from V and 6 bases from J, with 16 bases in between. The DNA of the CDR3 is TGTGCCAGCAGTCCCCGGCGCGACTTAGATGGCTACACCTTC. Amino acid sequence: CASSPRRDLDGYTF. The full variable domain, in which reference TRBV2 and TRBJ1-2 provide the parts outside the CDR3, is EPEVTQTPSHQVTQMGQEVILRCVPISNHLYFYWYRQILGQKVEFLVSFYNNEISEKSEIFDDQFSVERPDGSNFTLKIRSTKLEDSAMYFCASSPRRDLDGYTFGSGTRLTVV.

In its sample, this clone was seen a few times. The chain has TRBV5-8 and TRBJ1-4; TRBD1 aligns across 7 bases. CDR1 and CDR2 (germline): SGHTS, YDEGEE. Unmatched junction bases numbered 9, after V lost 4 bases and J lost 0 bases. This CDR3 spans 17 amino acids. CDR3 bases: TGTGCCAGCAGCGCAGGGACAGTTTCTGCAACTAATGAAAAACTGTTTTTT. Amino acids: CASSAGTVSATNEKLFF.

The chain joins TRBV28 to TRBJ2-7; 11 nucleotides agree with TRBD1. Germline CDR1 is MDHEN and CDR2 is SYDVKM. This CDR3 is 16 amino acids long. V lost 10 bases, J lost 2 bases, and 13 bases stayed unmatched. As DNA, the CDR3 is TGTGCCACCGACGGACCTGGGACAGGGGGGACCTACGAGCAGTACTTC. It translates to CATDGPGTGGTYEQYF.

The chain couples TRBV28 to TRBJ2-7; D call uncertain. The V gene's germline CDR1 is MDHEN and CDR2 SYDVKM. This CDR3 contains 13 residues. V lost 3 bases and J 0 bases, leaving 6 bases between the germline ends. CDR3 nucleotides: TGTGCCAGCAGTTTCGCCAGCTCCTACGAGCAGTACTTC. Residues: CASSFASSYEQYF.

The chain couples TRBV5-1 to TRBJ1-4; 7 bases match TRBD1. Germline CDR1 is SGHRS and CDR2 is YFSETQ. The CDR3 sequence is 15 residues long. V trimming: 4 bases; J trimming: 0 bases; junction bases outside the gene matches: 3. The CDR3: CASSQQGATNEKLFF. CDR3 DNA sequence: TGCGCCAGCAGCCAGCAGGGGGCAACTAATGAAAAACTGTTTTTT.

This clone was seen more than once but under ten times. Written as DNA, the CDR3 is TGTGCCAGCAGTGAAGCGCGTTGGGCAGGTGGCTACACCTTC. This translates into CASSEARWAGGYTF. The chain couples TRBV6-1 to TRBJ1-2; no clear D gene. V lost 0 bases to trimming and J lost 7 bases, with 12 bases between them. Germline V gives CDR1 MNHNS, CDR2 SASEGT. The CDR3 extends over 14 amino acids.

This chain links TRBV5-1 with TRBJ2-1, with D unresolved. Germline-derived CDR1 and CDR2 are SGHRS and YFSETQ. Trimming stripped 0 bases from V and 3 bases from J, with 7 bases between. There are 14 residues in the CDR3. CDR3 region: CASSLAESYNEQFF. The CDR3 DNA is TGCGCCAGCAGCTTGGCCGAGAGCTACAATGAGCAGTTCTTC. Variable domain in full (rest from reference TRBV5-1 and TRBJ2-1): KAGVTQTPRYLIKTRGQQVTLSCSPISGHRSVSWYQQTPGQGLQFLFEYFSETQRNKGNFPGRFSGRQFSNSRSEMNVSTLELGDSALYLCASSLAESYNEQFFGPGTRLTVL.